One and the same sample provided the 29 T cell receptor beta chains below, sequenced in a study of beta chain features in type 1 diabetes. Expressed TCRB transcripts were sequenced after all isolated RNA was converted to cDNA. TCRdb keeps only in-frame clones here, not all; method: immunoSEQ multiplex PCR. The data hold about 130,000 clones, with about 10% observed a single time. Sequencing input: central memory CD4+ T cells from blood. The receptor set was obtained from a man aged 18 to 30 in good health.

This rearrangement joins TRBV5-1 to TRBJ2-1; 9 bases agree with TRBD1. V trimming: 5 bases; J trimming: 2 bases; junction bases outside the gene matches: 11. This CDR3 spans 17 amino acids. Germline values: CDR1 SGHRS, CDR2 YFSETQ. The CDR3 loop reads CASSRDRAFLAYNEQFF. The CDR3 DNA reads TGCGCCAGCAGTCGGGACAGGGCTTTTTTAGCCTACAATGAGCAGTTCTTC.

This clone appeared many times. This chain connects TRBV7-6 to TRBJ1-4; TRBD1 agrees at 7 bases. The germline gives CDR1 SGHVS, CDR2 FNYEAQ. V dropped 1 base and J dropped 5; count of bases not matched to a gene: 4. The CDR3 is 15 residues long. The CDR3 reads CASSLDGTANEKLFF. The CDR3 bases are TGTGCCAGCAGCTTAGATGGGACAGCAAATGAAAAACTGTTTTTT.

In its sample, this clone was seen a few times. The chain is built from TRBV7-2 and TRBJ2-7; tentatively, D is TRBD2 (6 bases). This CDR3 region has 14 residues. Germline V lookup: CDR1 SGHTA, CDR2 FQGNSA. Trimming removed 4 bases from V and 2 bases from J, with 12 bases in between. CDR3 amino acids: CASSYGGSTYEQYF. CDR3 in DNA: TGTGCCAGCAGCTACGGGGGTAGTACCTACGAGCAGTACTTC.

The rearrangement joins TRBV7-2 to TRBJ2-7, with D perhaps TRBD2 (6 bases). V dropped 5 bases and J dropped 1 base, with 15 bases sitting between them. The CDR3 runs 15 residues. Per germline, CDR1 SGHTA and CDR2 FQGNSA. CDR3 nucleotides: TGTGCCAGCAGCGTCACCGGGACTGAGTCCTACGAGCAGTACTTC. This sequence encodes CASSVTGTESYEQYF.

The rearrangement joins TRBV5-8 to TRBJ2-5, with D possibly matching TRBD2 (5 bases). The CDR3 is 13 residues long. The germline gives CDR1 SGHTS, CDR2 YDEGEE. Trimming pared 3 bases from V and 2 bases from J, leaving 8 bases between. As DNA, the CDR3 is TGTGCCAGCAGCTGGAGGTTACAAGAGACCCAGTACTTC. This encodes CASSWRLQETQYF.

This clone was seen only a few times. This chain connects TRBV30 to TRBJ2-3, with TRBD2 identical over 14 bases. Germline values: CDR1 GTSNPN, CDR2 SVGIG (reference sequence). The CDR3 is 13 amino acids. V lost 7 bases and J lost 4; bases outside the gene matches: 1. Written as DNA, the CDR3 is TGTGCCTCGACTAGCGGGGGGGCAGATACGCAGTATTTT. This codes for CASTSGGADTQYF.

The chain has TRBV6-1 and TRBJ2-1; 12 positions agree with TRBD2. Germline lookup yields CDR1 MNHNS and CDR2 SASEGT. The ends lost 6 bases at V and 9 bases at J; junction bases unmatched: 9. This CDR3 spans 15 amino acids. The CDR3 sequence is CASSPLAGGRSEQFF. The DNA for the CDR3 is TGTGCCAGCAGCCCTCTAGCGGGGGGGAGAAGTGAGCAGTTCTTC.

CDR3 nucleotides: TGTGCCAGCAGCCAGGACCGCCAGGACTACGAGCAGTACTTC. This encodes CASSQDRQDYEQYF. V is TRBV4-2 and J is TRBJ2-5; D gene ambiguous. The DNA matches TRBJ2-7 better at its end, which makes the J call doubtful. The CDR3 covers 14 residues. Germline V gene lookup returns CDR1 LGHNA and CDR2 YNFKEQ.

On this clone itself: A read error may produce the germline difference seen at one junction end. The genes are TRBV5-4 and TRBJ2-5; D is possibly TRBD1 (5 bases). Germline values: CDR1 SGHNT, CDR2 YYREEE (reference sequence). The CDR3 consists of 15 residues. The CDR3 loop is CASSLDTRTQETQYF. The CDR3 region has the DNA TGTGCCAGCAGTTTGGACACCAGGACACAAGAGACCCAGTACTTC.

This chain links TRBV18 with TRBJ1-4, with 10 nucleotides matching TRBD1. Germline V lookup: CDR1 KGHSH, CDR2 LQKENI. The length of the CDR3 is 13 residues. With 6 bases clipped from V and 8 bases from J, the junction kept 3 bases outside the gene matches. The CDR3: CASSGTGEEKLFF. The DNA for the CDR3 is TGTGCCAGCTCTGGGACAGGGGAGGAAAAACTGTTTTTT.

The chain joins TRBV18 to TRBJ2-7; 7 nucleotides match TRBD1. This CDR3 has 15 residues. Looked up from germline, CDR1 is KGHSH and CDR2 is LQKENI. V shed 5 bases and J 2 bases; nucleotides not matched to a gene: 9. The DNA of the CDR3 is TGTGCCAGCTCAGCCCACCCGGGACAGACCTACGAGCAGTACTTC. Amino acid sequence: CASSAHPGQTYEQYF.

This clone has ten or more counts. The rearrangement uses TRBV28 and TRBJ2-7; possibly TRBD1 for D (5 bases). The CDR3 spans 14 residues. Germline values: CDR1 MDHEN, CDR2 SYDVKM. V lost 2 bases and J lost 5, with 13 bases in between. This CDR3 is CASSLPGIANEQYF. The CDR3 DNA reads as TGTGCCAGCAGTTTACCAGGGATTGCTAACGAGCAGTACTTC.

The chain recombines TRBV6-1 with TRBJ2-5, with D uncertain. Trimming removed 5 bases from V and 2 bases from J, with 9 bases in between. The CDR3 runs to 13 residues. Germline V gene data show CDR1 as MNHNS and CDR2 as SASEGT. The CDR3 region is CASSRVVQETQYF. CDR3 in DNA: TGTGCCAGCAGTCGGGTCGTTCAAGAGACCCAGTACTTC.

The chain links TRBV18 to TRBJ2-3, with TRBD2 matching 10 bases. Germline V CDR1 and CDR2: KGHSH, LQKENI. This CDR3 has 14 amino acids. V trimming: 5 bases; J trimming: 4 bases; junction bases outside the gene matches: 3. The CDR3 protein is CASSSSGGADTQYF. The CDR3 nucleotides are TGTGCCAGCTCATCTAGCGGGGGAGCAGATACGCAGTATTTT.

The chain joins TRBV28 to TRBJ2-7; 7 positions match TRBD1. J was trimmed by 3 bases and V by 6 bases; bases with no gene match: 5. CDR1 MDHEN and CDR2 SYDVKM come from the germline V gene. This CDR3 comprises 13 residues. The chain's CDR3 is CASRGTDRYEQYF. The CDR3 DNA reads TGTGCCAGCAGGGGGACAGACCGCTACGAGCAGTACTTC.

The table lists this clone with many counts. This rearrangement joins TRBV19 to TRBJ1-2, with TRBD1 as a possible D gene (5 bases). This CDR3 comprises 11 residues. V lost 3 bases to trimming and J lost 12 bases, with 11 bases between them. Germline lookup yields CDR1 LNHDA and CDR2 SQIVND (reference sequence). CDR3 region: CASSIDPGDTF. CDR3 coding DNA: TGTGCCAGTAGTATTGATCCGGGGGACACCTTC.

This clone was seen a few times. The V gene is TRBV27, the J gene TRBJ2-5; D ambiguous. The CDR3 length is 12 residues. V shed 6 bases and J shed 1 base, with 6 bases lying between them. Per the germline V gene, CDR1 is MNHEY and CDR2 is SMNVEV (reference sequence). The CDR3 nucleotides read TGTGCCAGCAGGGCCTTCCAAGAGACCCAGTACTTC. This gives the protein CASRAFQETQYF.

This clone has only a few counts. This chain connects TRBV5-4 to TRBJ2-2; the D gene is possibly TRBD2 (5 bases). Trimming took 5 bases from V and 2 from J, leaving 10 bases between them. This CDR3 has 14 amino acids. Germline CDR1 and CDR2: SGHNT and YYREEE (reference sequence). The CDR3, as DNA: TGTGCCAGCAGTTTACTAGGAAACACCGGGGAGCTGTTTTTT. It yields the protein CASSLLGNTGELFF.

The rearrangement uses TRBV5-1 and TRBJ1-1; a weak D match, TRBD1 (5 bases). V was clipped by 2 bases and J by 6 bases, with 8 bases between them. Per germline, CDR1 SGHRS and CDR2 YFSETQ. The CDR3 extends over 12 amino acids. DNA for the CDR3: TGCGCCAGCAGCTTCGACAGCTCTGAAGCTTTCTTT. Its translation: CASSFDSSEAFF.

The chain has TRBV9 and TRBJ2-6, with 8 bases aligning to TRBD1. CDR1 and CDR2 (germline): SGDLS, YYNGEE. The CDR3 has 16 amino acids. J gave up 0 bases and V 3 bases, and 2 bases lay outside the gene matches. The CDR3 sequence: CASSATGASGANVLTF. The CDR3 DNA follows: TGTGCCAGCAGCGCGACAGGGGCCTCTGGGGCCAACGTCCTGACTTTC.

The chain combines TRBV4-1 with TRBJ2-7, with a weak D call TRBD1 (6 bases). CDR1 is MGHRA and CDR2 is YSYEKL in the germline V gene. The CDR3 runs 17 residues. V lost 0 bases, J lost 3 bases, and 18 bases lay in between. The CDR3 sequence is CASSQDSRAGVYYEQYF. The CDR3 nucleotides are TGCGCCAGCAGCCAAGATTCCCGGGCAGGGGTCTACTACGAGCAGTACTTC.

This clone was seen only a few times. The rearrangement uses TRBV7-2 and TRBJ1-5; 8 bases map to TRBD1. The CDR3 runs 14 residues. The V and J ends lost 5 bases and 4 bases, in that order; junction bases with no gene match: 4. CDR1 is SGHTA, CDR2 FQGNSA, per germline. This chain's CDR3 is CASSLRQGNQPQHF. The CDR3 DNA reads as TGTGCCAGCAGCCTTAGACAGGGGAATCAGCCCCAGCATTTT.

This chain links TRBV11-2 with TRBJ1-1; TRBD1 might be the D (5 bases). Trimming removed 1 base at V and 7 bases at J, with 16 bases between. This CDR3 is 15 amino acids long. The germline gives CDR1 SGHAT, CDR2 FQNNGV. CDR3 in amino acids: CASSLGGGGFDEAFF. CDR3 bases: TGTGCCAGCAGCTTAGGCGGCGGGGGGTTCGATGAAGCTTTCTTT.

This clone came up a few times. V gene TRBV6-6 combines with J gene TRBJ1-1; TRBD1 aligns across 8 bases. Trimming at V came to 6 bases and at J to 5 bases, leaving 5 bases not matched to a gene. CDR3 length: 13 residues. The germline V gene encodes CDR1 MNHNY and CDR2 SVGAGI (reference sequence). The CDR3 reads CASSPGGGTEAFF. In DNA, the CDR3 is TGTGCCAGCAGCCCAGGGGGCGGAACTGAAGCTTTCTTT.

The genes are TRBV5-6 and TRBJ1-2; tentatively, D is TRBD1 (6 bases). Trimming pared 4 bases from V and 7 bases from J, leaving 11 bases between. Germline V CDR1 and CDR2: SGHDT, YYEEEE. The CDR3 extends over 12 amino acids. The CDR3 DNA reads TGTGCCAGCAGCCAGGGGTTGGGTGGCTACACCTTC. It codes for CASSQGLGGYTF. The full variable domain, its missing parts supplied by reference TRBV5-6 and TRBJ1-2, is DAGVTQSPTHLIKTRGQQVTLRCSPKSGHDTVSWYQQALGQGPQFIFQYYEEEERQRGNFPDRFSGHQFPNYSSELNVNALLLGDSALYLCASSQGLGGYTFGSGTRLTVV.

This clone has only a few counts. Written as DNA, the CDR3 is TGTGCCAGCAGCTTAGAGTCGGGGGGCTCCTACAATGAGCAGTTCTTC. Amino acids: CASSLESGGSYNEQFF. V usage is TRBV7-6 and J usage is TRBJ2-1; TRBD2 aligns across 7 bases. The CDR3 extends over 16 amino acids. Per germline, CDR1 SGHVS and CDR2 FNYEAQ. The J segment lost 0 bases and the V segment lost 1 base, leaving 3 bases of the junction unmatched.

CDR3 protein: CAIRDGTGSSTEAFF. The DNA of the CDR3 is TGTGCCATCAGGGACGGGACAGGGTCGAGCACTGAAGCTTTCTTT. The rearrangement joins TRBV10-3 to TRBJ1-1, with TRBD1 matching over 9 bases. V trimming: 6 bases; J trimming: 4 bases; junction bases outside the gene matches: 9. This CDR3 is 15 amino acids long. Germline loops: CDR1 ENHRY, CDR2 SYGVKD.

The V call is TRBV7-2, the J call TRBJ2-7; D perhaps matches TRBD1 (6 bases). Germline CDR1 and CDR2: SGHTA and FQGNSA. This CDR3 is 11 amino acids long. Trimming took 4 bases from V and 11 from J, leaving 12 bases between them. In nucleotides, the CDR3 is TGTGCCAGCAGCTACACAGGGTTGAAGTACTTC. It translates to CASSYTGLKYF.

The rearrangement joins TRBV4-2 to TRBJ2-7, with 10 bases fitting TRBD2. Germline values: CDR1 LGHNA, CDR2 YNFKEQ. There are 15 residues in the CDR3. J gave up 4 bases and V 1 base, and 4 bases lay outside the gene matches. CDR3 in DNA: TGTGCCAGCAGCCAAGGGGCTAGCGGGGGTTACGAGCAGTACTTC. It specifies CASSQGASGGYEQYF.